This T cell receptor (beta chain) was recorded in a study of T-cell memory formation after mild COVID-19. Trimming cost V 0 bases and J 8 bases; bases outside gene matches: 10. The CDR3 covers 17 residues. Germline CDR1 MNHEY, CDR2 SVGEGT. TCRdb processed the 5' RACE reads anew with MiXCR; each CDR3 protein has one entry. The data hold about 340,000 distinct CDR3 sequences, with 10% to 15% observed a single time. This clonotype was seen only a few times. The sample consisted of PBMCs or a T cell subset sorted from them (not recorded which). V gene TRBV6-2 or TRBV6-3 combines with J gene TRBJ2-1; 10 bases map to TRBD2. This clonotype originated in a young man who had mild COVID-19 (a few samples of this study predate the infection). Cell type and time point are not known. The chain's CDR3 is CASSYSSSGGQVDEQFF. CDR3 DNA: TGTGCCAGCAGTTACTCCTCTAGCGGGGGCCAGGTCGATGAGCAGTTCTTC.